This paragraph covers one TCR beta chain sequence. Antigen specificity is unknown. A multiplex PCR was run with 60 Vbeta primers and 13 Jbeta primers. Some clones are missing from TCRdb's copy, which holds only in-frame ones; the method was immunoSEQ multiplex PCR. Altogether roughly 90,000 clones are present, around 79% being singletons, with the ten largest covering 4.6%. This record comes from a study of cytomegalovirus exposure and HLA in healthy donors. Germline V gene sequence: CDR1 SGDLS, CDR2 YYNGEE. V shed 4 bases and J shed 5 bases, with 12 bases lying between them. The CDR3 is 13 residues long. Study-level points and caveats: Solely CMV serostatus was available to characterize immune exposure. Follow-up analysis later connected one missense variant in DCLRE1C with trimming of TCR beta V- and J-genes. In most subjects, TCR beta sequences reportedly gave accurate predictions of HLA-A and HLA-B alleles.

Sequences were obtained from PBMCs. This receptor was obtained from a woman between 40 and 55 years old in good health and CMV-seropositive. The V and J genes are TRBV9 and TRBJ1-1, with D perhaps matching TRBD1 (5 bases). The CDR3 nucleotides read TGTGCCAGCAGCCCTCAGGGTGAGACTGAAGCTTTCTTT. Translated: CASSPQGETEAFF. Based on the CDR3 plus reference TRBV9 and TRBJ1-1, the full variable domain is DSGVTQTPKHLITATGQRVTLRCSPRSGDLSVYWYQQSLDQGLQFLIQYYNGEERAKGNILERFSAQQFPDLHSELNLSSLELGDSALYFCASSPQGETEAFFGQGTRLTVV.